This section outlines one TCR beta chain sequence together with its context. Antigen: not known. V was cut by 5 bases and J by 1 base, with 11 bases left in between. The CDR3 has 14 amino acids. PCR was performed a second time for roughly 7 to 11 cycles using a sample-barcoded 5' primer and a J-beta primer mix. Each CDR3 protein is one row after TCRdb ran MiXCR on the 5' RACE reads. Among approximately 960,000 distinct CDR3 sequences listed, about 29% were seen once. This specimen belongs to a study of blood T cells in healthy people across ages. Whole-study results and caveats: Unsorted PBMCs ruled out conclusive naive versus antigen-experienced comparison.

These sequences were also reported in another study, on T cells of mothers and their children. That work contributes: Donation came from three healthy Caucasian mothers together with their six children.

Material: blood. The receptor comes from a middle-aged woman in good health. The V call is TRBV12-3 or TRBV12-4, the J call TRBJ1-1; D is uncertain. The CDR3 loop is CASSRSVTNTEAFF. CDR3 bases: TGTGCCAGCAGTCGATCCGTTACGAACACTGAAGCTTTCTTT.